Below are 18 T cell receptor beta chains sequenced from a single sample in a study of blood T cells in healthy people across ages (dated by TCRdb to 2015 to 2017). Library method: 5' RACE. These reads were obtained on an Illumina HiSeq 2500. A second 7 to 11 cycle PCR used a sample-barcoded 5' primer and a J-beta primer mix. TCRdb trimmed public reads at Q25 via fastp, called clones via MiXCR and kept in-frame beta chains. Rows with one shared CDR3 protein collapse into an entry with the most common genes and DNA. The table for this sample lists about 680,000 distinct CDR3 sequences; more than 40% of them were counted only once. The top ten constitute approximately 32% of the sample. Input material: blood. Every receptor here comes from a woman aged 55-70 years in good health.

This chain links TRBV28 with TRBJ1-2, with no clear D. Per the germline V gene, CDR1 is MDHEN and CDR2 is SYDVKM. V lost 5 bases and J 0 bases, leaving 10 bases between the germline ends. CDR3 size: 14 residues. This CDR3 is CASSGRRTNYGYTF. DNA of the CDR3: TGTGCCAGCAGTGGACGAAGGACTAACTATGGCTACACCTTC.

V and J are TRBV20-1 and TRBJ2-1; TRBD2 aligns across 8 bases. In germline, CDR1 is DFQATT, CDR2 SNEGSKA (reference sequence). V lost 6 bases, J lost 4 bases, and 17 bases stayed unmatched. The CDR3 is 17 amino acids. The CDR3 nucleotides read TGCAGTGCCCCGGCCCCGACCGGGACTAGACTTTACAATGAGCAGTTCTTC. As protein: CSAPAPTGTRLYNEQFF.

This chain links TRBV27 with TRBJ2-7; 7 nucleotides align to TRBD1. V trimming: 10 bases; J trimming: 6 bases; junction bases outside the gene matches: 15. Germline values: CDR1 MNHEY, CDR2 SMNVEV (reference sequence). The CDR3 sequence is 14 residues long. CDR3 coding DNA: TGTGCCACCTGCTTGTCCGCGACAGGGACCGAGCAGTACTTC. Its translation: CATCLSATGTEQYF.

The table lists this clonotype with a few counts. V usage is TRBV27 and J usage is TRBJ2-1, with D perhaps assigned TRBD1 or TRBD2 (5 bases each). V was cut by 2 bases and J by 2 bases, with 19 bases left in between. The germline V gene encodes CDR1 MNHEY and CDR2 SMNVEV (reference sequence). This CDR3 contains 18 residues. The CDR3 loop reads CASSLRSRALGAYNEQFF. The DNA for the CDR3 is TGTGCCAGCAGTTTAAGAAGCCGGGCCCTGGGGGCCTACAATGAGCAGTTCTTC.

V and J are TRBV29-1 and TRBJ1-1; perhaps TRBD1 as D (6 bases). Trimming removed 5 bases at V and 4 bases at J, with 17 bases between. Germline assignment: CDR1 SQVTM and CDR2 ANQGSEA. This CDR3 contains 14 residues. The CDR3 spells CSVNREGVGTEAFF. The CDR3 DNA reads TGCAGCGTTAACAGGGAAGGGGTTGGCACTGAAGCTTTCTTT.

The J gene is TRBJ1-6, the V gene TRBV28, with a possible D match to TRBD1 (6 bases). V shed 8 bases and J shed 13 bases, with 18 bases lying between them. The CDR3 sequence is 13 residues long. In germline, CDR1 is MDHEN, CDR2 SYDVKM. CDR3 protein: CASAWRGSKPLHF. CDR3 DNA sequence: TGTGCCAGCGCCTGGAGGGGGAGTAAGCCCCTCCACTTT.

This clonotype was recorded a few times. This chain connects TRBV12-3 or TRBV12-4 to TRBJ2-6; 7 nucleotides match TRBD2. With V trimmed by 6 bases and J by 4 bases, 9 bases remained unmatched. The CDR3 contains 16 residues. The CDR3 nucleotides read TGTGCCAGCAGCTGGGACTACATACGAGGGGCCAACGTCCTGACTTTC. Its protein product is CASSWDYIRGANVLTF.

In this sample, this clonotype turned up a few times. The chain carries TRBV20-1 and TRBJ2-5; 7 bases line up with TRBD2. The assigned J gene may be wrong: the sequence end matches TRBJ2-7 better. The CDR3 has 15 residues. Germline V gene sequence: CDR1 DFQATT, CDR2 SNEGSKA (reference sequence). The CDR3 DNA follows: TGCAGTGCTAGAGACGCCAGGACTAGCTCCTACGAGCAGTACTTC. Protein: CSARDARTSSYEQYF.

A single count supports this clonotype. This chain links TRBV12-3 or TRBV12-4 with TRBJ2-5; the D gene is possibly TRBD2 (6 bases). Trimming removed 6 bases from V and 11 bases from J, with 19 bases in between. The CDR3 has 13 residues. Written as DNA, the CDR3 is TGTGCCAGCAGATCCCGACTAGAGGGTGAGCAGTACTTC. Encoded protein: CASRSRLEGEQYF.

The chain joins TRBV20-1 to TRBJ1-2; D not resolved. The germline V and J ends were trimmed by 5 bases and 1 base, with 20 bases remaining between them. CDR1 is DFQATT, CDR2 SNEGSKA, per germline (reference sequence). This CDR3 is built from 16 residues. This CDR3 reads CSAPNPRRSLNYGYTF. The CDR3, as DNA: TGCAGTGCTCCCAACCCCCGGCGGTCGCTTAACTATGGCTACACCTTC.

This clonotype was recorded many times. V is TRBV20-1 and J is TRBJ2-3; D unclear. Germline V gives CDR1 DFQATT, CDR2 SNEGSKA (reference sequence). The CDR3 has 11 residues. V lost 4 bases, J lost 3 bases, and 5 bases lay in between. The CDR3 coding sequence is TGCAGTGCTAAACGGACAGATACGCAGTATTTT. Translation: CSAKRTDTQYF.

As DNA, the CDR3 is TGCAGTGCGAGGGACAGGGGGCAACCTCACAATGAGCAGTTCTTC. Translating gives CSARDRGQPHNEQFF. The gene calls are TRBV20-1 and TRBJ2-1; 12 bases map to TRBD1. Trimming removed 6 bases from V and 5 bases from J; junction bases left unmatched: 8. This CDR3 is 15 amino acids long. Germline V CDR1 and CDR2: DFQATT, SNEGSKA (reference sequence).

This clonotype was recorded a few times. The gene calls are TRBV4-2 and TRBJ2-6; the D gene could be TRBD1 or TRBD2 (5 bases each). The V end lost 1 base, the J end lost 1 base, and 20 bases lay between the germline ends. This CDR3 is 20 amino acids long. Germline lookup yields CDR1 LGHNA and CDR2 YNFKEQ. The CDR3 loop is CASSQVPDGASVSGANVLTF. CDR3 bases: TGTGCCAGCAGCCAAGTTCCGGACGGGGCGTCAGTGTCTGGGGCCAACGTCCTGACTTTC.

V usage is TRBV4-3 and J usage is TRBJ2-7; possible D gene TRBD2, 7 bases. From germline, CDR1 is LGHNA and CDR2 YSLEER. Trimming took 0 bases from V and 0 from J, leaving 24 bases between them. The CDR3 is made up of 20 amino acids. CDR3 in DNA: TGCGCCAGCAGCCAAGATGGGTGGGCCTCATCGGGGGGCTACTCCTACGAGCAGTACTTC. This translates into CASSQDGWASSGGYSYEQYF.

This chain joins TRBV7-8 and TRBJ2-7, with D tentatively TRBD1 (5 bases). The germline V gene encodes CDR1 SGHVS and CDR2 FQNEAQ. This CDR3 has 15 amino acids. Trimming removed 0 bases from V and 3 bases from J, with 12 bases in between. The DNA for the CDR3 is TGTGCCAGCAGCTTAGCTTGGGGCGATCGCTACGAGCAGTACTTC. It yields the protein CASSLAWGDRYEQYF.

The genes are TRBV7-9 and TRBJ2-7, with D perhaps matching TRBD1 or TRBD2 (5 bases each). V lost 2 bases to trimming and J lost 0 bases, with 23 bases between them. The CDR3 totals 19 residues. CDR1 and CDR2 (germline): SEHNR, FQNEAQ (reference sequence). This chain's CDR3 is CASSLYRGPGQTSSYEQYF. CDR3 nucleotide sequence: TGTGCCAGCAGCTTATATAGGGGACCCGGACAAACTAGCTCCTACGAGCAGTACTTC.

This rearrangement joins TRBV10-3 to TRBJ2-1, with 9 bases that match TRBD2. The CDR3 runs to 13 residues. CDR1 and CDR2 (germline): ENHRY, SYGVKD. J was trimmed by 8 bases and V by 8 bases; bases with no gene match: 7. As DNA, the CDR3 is TGTGCCATCGGGACTAGCATTACCGATGAGCAGTTCTTC. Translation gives CAIGTSITDEQFF.

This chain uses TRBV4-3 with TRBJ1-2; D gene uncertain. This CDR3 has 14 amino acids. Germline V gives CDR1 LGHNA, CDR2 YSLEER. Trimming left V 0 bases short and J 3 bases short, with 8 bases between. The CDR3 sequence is CASSQESGYYGYTF. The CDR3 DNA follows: TGCGCCAGCAGCCAAGAGTCGGGTTACTATGGCTACACCTTC.